This T cell receptor (beta chain) comes out of a study of T cell responses to AZD1222 COVID-19 vaccine. Background on the study: Second doses at about 4 or about 12 weeks were pooled. Study-wide findings and caveats: Seropositive at baseline were only six AZD1222 recipients. Females outnumbered males among donors, who were mostly white British; clonal diversity was possibly underestimated. No repertoire was sampled before or during the peak T cell response, only after it.

Note on this clone: Its antigen is unknown.

The protocol was immunoSEQ multiplex PCR, while the TCRdb copy is restricted to in-frame clones and leaves out a portion. The sample gives some 120,000 clones, 80% to 90% of which show up once; 9% to 15% is in the top ten. This CDR3 region has 17 residues. Trimming removed 3 bases from V and 1 base from J, with 17 bases in between. Germline-derived CDR1 and CDR2 are MDHEN and SYDVKM. The chain is built from TRBV28 and TRBJ2-3, with D possibly called TRBD1 or TRBD2 (6 bases each). This sequence originates from an adult in good health. The source material was peripheral blood, sampled on day 0 of AZD1222 vaccination. The CDR3 reads CASSLGQSGGGTDTQYF. DNA of the CDR3: TGTGCCAGCAGTTTGGGACAAAGCGGAGGGGGCACAGATACGCAGTATTTT.